The source of this T cell receptor beta chain is a study of blood T cell repertoires in COVID-19 (dated by TCRdb to the early 2020s). Study-level background: Collaborator samples came from the United States, Italy and Spain and covered acute and convalescent phases of COVID-19. The prospective study material was composed of cDNA or gDNA derived from T cells, B-cell-depleted T cells, or PBMCs. The dataset comprised deeply sampled blood TCRbeta repertoires from subjects exposed to, actively infected with, or recovered from COVID-19. A freely available public database, intended as a resource for researchers studying the immune response to SARS-CoV-2, is where the repertoires were released. The samples were drawn from the first 160 participants of the ongoing ImmuneRACE study and from roughly 1,300 subjects provided by 6 global collaborators. Sample metadata almost always included a de-identified subject ID, COVID-19 status, age in years and sex. Where HLA class I and class II types were available, the types were taken from metadata supplied by the sample provider, not from assay-based typing. Broader findings and caveats from the paper: The amount of clinical and demographic metadata varied by source and participant and was provided uncurated.

A note on this clone: Its binding antigen is unknown. Base qualities are not recorded, but no much larger clone differs from it by a single base.

The collaborating institutions used their own protocols to collect whole blood in K2EDTA tubes. Collaborator samples were shipped for TCRbeta analysis as frozen whole blood, isolated PBMCs, or DNA extracted from either sample type. TCRbeta CDR3 regions were amplified from genomic DNA using the immunoSEQ Assay, a bias-controlled multiplex PCR. The authors' analysis ran thus. Within the assay, amplification of reference gene primers was used to estimate how many nucleated cells each sample contained. To quantify the absolute abundance of each unique TCRbeta CDR3 rearrangement, sequence reads were collapsed and filtered. Productive Simpson clonality was computed per sample as the square root of Simpson's diversity index over productive rearrangements. Not all clones reach the TCRdb copy of this immuneACCESS table, which keeps in-frame sequences only. Checked studies attribute under half of the gap to unresolved V genes and leave the rest unexplained. For V, J and clone size, that table is used; D and trimming come from the DNA. Counted in this sample were 30,000 to 45,000 clones; 90% of them appeared once. The ten largest clones add up to around 5% of the sample.

There are 15 amino acids in the CDR3, from cysteine to phenylalanine inclusive. Just the 45-base CDR3 DNA is kept, in frame starting at base 1. V is cut back by 3 bases and J by 2 bases, with 4 bases in the junction unmatched. Via the germline V gene, CDR1 is MNHEY and CDR2 SVGAGI. The sample taken for sequencing was peripheral blood. The chain joins TRBV6-5 to TRBJ2-1; 7 bases in the middle match TRBD2. The clonotype comes from a human donor in a cohort sampled during active COVID-19. Here the CDR3 is given as CASSYSAGAYNEQFF. The DNA reads TGTGCCAGCAGTTATTCGGCGGGAGCCTACAATGAGCAGTTCTTC.